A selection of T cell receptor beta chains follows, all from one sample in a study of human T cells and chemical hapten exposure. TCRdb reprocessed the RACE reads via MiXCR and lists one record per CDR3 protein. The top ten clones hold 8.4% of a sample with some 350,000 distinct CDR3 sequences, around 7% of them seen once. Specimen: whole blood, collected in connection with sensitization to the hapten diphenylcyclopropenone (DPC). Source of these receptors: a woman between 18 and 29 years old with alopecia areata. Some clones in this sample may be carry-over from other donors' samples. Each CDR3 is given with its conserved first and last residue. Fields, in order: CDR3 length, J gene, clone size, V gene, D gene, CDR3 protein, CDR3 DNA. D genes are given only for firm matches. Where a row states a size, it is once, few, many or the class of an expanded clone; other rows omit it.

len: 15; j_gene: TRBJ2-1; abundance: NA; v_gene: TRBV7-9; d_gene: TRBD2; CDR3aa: CASPGLAGSYNEQFF; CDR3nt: TGTGCCAGCCCTGGACTAGCGGGATCTTACAATGAGCAGTTCTTC
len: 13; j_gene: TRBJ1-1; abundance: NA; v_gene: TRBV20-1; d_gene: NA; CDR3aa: CSASTGKNTEAFF; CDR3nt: TGCAGTGCTAGCACCGGTAAGAACACTGAAGCTTTCTTT
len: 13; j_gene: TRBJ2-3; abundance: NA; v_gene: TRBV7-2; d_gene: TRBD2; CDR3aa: CASSRRGEDTQYF; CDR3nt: TGTGCCAGCAGCCGGCGGGGGGAAGATACGCAGTATTTT
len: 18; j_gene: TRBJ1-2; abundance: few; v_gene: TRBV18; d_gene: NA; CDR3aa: CASSPNEIRTDDFYGYTF; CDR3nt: TGTGCCAGCTCACCCAACGAGATCAGGACAGACGACTTCTATGGCTACACCTTC
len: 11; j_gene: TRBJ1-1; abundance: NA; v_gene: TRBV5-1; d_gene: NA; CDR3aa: CATQKGGEAFF; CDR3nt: TGCGCCACCCAGAAAGGTGGTGAAGCTTTCTTT
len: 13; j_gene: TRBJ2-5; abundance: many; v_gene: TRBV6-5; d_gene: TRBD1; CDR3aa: CASGQALQETQYF; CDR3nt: TGTGCCAGTGGACAGGCCCTCCAAGAGACCCAGTACTTC
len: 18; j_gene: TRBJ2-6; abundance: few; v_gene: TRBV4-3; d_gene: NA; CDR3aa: CASSRDLAGALGANVLTF; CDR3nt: TGCGCCAGCAGCCGCGATCTGGCGGGGGCGCTGGGGGCCAACGTCCTGACTTTC
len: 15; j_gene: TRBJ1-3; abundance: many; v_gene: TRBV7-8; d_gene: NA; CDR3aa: CASREGTRSGNTIYF; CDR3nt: TGTGCCAGCAGGGAGGGTACCCGCTCTGGAAACACCATATATTTT
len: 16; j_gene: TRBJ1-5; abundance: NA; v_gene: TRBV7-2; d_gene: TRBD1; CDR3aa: CASSLDIGGGYQPQHF; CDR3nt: TGTGCCAGCAGCTTAGACATAGGGGGCGGGTATCAGCCCCAGCATTTT
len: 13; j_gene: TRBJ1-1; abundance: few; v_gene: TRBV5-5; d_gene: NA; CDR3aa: CASSLESYTEAFF; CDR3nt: TGTGCCAGCAGCTTGGAGAGTTACACTGAAGCTTTCTTT
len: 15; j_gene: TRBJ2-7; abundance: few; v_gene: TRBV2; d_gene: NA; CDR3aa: CASSESVLASYEQYF; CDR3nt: TGTGCCAGCAGTGAATCGGTACTAGCAAGCTACGAGCAGTACTTC
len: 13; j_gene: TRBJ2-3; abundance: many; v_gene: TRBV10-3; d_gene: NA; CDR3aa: CAISEVSTDTQYF; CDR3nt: TGTGCCATCAGTGAGGTCAGCACAGATACGCAGTATTTT
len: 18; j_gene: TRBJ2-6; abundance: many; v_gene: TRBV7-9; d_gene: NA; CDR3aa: CASSLRRQESSGANVLTF; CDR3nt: TGTGCCAGCAGCCTCCGACGACAGGAATCCTCTGGGGCCAACGTCCTGACTTTC
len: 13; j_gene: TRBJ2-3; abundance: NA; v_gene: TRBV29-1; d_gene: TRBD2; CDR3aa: CSVELGSGATQYF; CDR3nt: TGCAGCGTTGAACTTGGTAGCGGGGCGACGCAGTATTTT
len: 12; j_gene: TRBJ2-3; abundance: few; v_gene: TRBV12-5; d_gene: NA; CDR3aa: CASDTGADTQYF; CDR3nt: TGTGCTAGTGATACGGGCGCAGATACGCAGTATTTT
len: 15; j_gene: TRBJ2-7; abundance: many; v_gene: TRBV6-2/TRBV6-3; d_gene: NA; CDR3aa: CASSRTRQGGSEQYF; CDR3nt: TGTGCCAGCAGTCGCACACGTCAGGGGGGATCCGAGCAGTACTTC
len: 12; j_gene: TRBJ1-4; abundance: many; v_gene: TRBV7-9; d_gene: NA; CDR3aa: CASSLEERELFF; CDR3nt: TGTGCCAGCAGCTTAGAGGAGAGGGAACTGTTTTTT
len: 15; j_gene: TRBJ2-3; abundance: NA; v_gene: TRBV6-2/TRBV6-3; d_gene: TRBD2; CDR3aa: CASSGTSGTTDTQYF; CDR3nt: TGTGCCAGCAGTGGGACTAGCGGCACCACAGATACGCAGTATTTT
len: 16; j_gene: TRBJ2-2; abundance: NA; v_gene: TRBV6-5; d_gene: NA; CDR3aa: CASTAISTRNTGELFF; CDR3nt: TGTGCCAGCACCGCCATATCCACTAGGAACACCGGGGAGCTGTTTTTT
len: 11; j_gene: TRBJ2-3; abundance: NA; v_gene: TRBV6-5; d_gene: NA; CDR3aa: CASGRKDTQYF; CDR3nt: TGTGCCAGCGGGCGCAAAGATACGCAGTATTTT
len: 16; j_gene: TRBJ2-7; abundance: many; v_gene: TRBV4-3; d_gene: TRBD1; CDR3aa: CASSQDLGQGDYEQYF; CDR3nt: TGCGCCAGCAGCCAAGATCTGGGACAGGGGGACTACGAGCAGTACTTC
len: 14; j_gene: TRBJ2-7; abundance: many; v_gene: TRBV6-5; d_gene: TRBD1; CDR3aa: CASSFGQGGSEQYF; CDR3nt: TGTGCCAGCAGCTTCGGACAGGGGGGCTCCGAGCAGTACTTC
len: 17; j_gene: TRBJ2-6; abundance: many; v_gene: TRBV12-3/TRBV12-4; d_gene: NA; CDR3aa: CASSLFGFSSGANVLTF; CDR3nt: TGTGCCAGCAGTTTATTTGGCTTCTCCTCTGGGGCCAACGTCCTGACTTTC
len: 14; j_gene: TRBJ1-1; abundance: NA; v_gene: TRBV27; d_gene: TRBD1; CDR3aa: CASSFTGEVTEAFF; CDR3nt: TGTGCCAGCAGTTTTACAGGGGAGGTTACTGAAGCTTTCTTT
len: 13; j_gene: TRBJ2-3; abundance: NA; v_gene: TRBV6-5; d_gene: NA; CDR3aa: CARGTSRTDTQYF; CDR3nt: TGTGCCAGAGGGACTTCTCGCACAGATACGCAGTATTTT
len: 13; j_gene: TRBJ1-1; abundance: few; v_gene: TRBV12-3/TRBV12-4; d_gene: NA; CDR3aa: CASRRDMNTEAFF; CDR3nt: TGTGCCAGCAGAAGGGATATGAACACTGAAGCTTTCTTT
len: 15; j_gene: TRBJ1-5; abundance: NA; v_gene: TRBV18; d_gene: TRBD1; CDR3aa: CASSPISDRDQPQHF; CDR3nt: TGTGCCAGCTCACCGATTTCAGACAGGGATCAGCCCCAGCATTTT
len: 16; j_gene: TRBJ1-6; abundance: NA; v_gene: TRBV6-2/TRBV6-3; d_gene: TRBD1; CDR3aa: CASSRRQGWNNSPLHF; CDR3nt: TGTGCCAGCAGCCGAAGACAGGGTTGGAATAATTCACCCCTCCACTTT
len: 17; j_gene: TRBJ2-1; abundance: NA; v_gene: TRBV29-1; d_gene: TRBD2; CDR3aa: CSVEGLAGASSYNEQFF; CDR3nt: TGCAGCGTTGAGGGACTAGCGGGGGCCTCCTCCTACAATGAGCAGTTCTTC
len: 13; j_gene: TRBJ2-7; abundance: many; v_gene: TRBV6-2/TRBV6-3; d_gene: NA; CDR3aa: CASSYSRGKEQYF; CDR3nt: TGTGCCAGCAGTTACTCTCGGGGTAAGGAGCAGTACTTC
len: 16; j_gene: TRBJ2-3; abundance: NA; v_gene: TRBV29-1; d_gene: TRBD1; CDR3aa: CSVESRYRGPGDTQYF; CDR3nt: TGCAGCGTTGAGAGTCGGTACAGGGGGCCCGGAGATACGCAGTATTTT
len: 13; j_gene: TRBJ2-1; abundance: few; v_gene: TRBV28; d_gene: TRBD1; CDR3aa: CASSPGQSNEQFF; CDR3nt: TGTGCCAGCAGTCCGGGACAGTCCAATGAGCAGTTCTTC
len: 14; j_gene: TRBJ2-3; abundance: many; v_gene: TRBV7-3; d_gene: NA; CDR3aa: CASSRRTSTDTQYF; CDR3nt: TGTGCCAGCAGCCGACGAACTAGCACAGATACGCAGTATTTT
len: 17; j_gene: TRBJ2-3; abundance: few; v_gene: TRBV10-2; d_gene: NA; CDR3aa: CASSESMGLPSTDTQYF; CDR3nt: TGCGCCAGCAGTGAGTCGATGGGCTTGCCTAGCACAGATACGCAGTATTTT
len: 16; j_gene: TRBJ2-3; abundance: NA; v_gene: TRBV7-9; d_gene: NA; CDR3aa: CASSLDLGLARDTQYF; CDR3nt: TGTGCCAGCAGCTTAGATCTAGGATTAGCGCGGGATACGCAGTATTTT
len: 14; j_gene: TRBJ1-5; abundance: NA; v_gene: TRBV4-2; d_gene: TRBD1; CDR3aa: CASSHLGQGQPQHF; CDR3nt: TGTGCCAGCAGCCATTTGGGACAGGGGCAGCCCCAGCATTTT
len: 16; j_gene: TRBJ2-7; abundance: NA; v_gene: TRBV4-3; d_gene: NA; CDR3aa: CASSQDRYSTKDEQYF; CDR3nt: TGCGCCAGCAGCCAAGATCGTTACTCAACGAAGGACGAGCAGTACTTC
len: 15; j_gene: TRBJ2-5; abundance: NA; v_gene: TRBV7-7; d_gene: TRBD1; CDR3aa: CASSPQGAQGETQYF; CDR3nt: TGTGCTAGCAGCCCTCAGGGGGCGCAGGGCGAGACCCAGTACTTC
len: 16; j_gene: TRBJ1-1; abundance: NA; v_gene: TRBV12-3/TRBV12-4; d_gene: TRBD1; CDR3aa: CASSLSWAGGGTEAFF; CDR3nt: TGTGCCAGCAGTTTATCTTGGGCAGGGGGCGGCACTGAAGCTTTCTTT
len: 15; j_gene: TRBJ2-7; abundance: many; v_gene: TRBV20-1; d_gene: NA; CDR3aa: CSARERAILSYEQYF; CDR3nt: TGCAGTGCTAGAGAACGGGCCATACTTTCCTACGAGCAGTACTTC
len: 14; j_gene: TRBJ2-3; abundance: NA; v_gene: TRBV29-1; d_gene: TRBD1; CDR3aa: CSVGPTGGADTQYF; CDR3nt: TGCAGCGTTGGCCCCACAGGGGGTGCAGATACGCAGTATTTT
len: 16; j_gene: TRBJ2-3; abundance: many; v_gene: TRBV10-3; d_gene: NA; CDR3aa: CAISEGGSVATDTQYF; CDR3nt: TGTGCCATCAGTGAGGGGGGCTCGGTGGCCACAGATACGCAGTATTTT
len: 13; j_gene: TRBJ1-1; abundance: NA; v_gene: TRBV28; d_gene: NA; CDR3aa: CASRTATNTEAFF; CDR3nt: TGTGCCAGCAGAACAGCTACTAACACTGAAGCTTTCTTT
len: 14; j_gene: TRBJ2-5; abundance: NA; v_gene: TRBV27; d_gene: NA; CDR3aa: CASSLTGLAETQYF; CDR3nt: TGTGCCAGCAGTCTAACAGGGCTTGCAGAGACCCAGTACTTC
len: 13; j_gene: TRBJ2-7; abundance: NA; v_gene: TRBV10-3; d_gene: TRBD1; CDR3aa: CAIRGTAPYEQYF; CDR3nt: TGTGCCATCAGAGGGACAGCCCCCTACGAGCAGTACTTC
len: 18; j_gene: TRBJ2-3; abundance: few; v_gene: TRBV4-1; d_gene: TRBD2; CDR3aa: CASSHKQAAAGGPGTQYF; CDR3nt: TGCGCCAGCAGCCACAAACAAGCTGCGGCGGGGGGGCCAGGTACGCAGTATTTT
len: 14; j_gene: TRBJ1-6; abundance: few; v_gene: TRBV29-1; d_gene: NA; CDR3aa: CSVPAGPYNSPLHF; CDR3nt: TGCAGCGTCCCAGCGGGGCCCTATAATTCACCCCTCCACTTT
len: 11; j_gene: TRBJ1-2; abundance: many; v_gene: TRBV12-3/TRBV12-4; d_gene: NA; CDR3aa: CASTNTPEGVF; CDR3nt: TGTGCCAGCACTAATACCCCCGAAGGGGTCTTC
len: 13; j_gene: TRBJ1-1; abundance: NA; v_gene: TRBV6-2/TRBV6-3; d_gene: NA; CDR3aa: CASSYSSGPEAFF; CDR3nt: TGTGCCAGCAGTTACTCGTCGGGGCCTGAAGCTTTCTTT
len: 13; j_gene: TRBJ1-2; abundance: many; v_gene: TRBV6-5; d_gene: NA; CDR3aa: CASSYRRNYGYTF; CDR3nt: TGTGCCAGCAGTTACAGACGGAACTATGGCTACACCTTC
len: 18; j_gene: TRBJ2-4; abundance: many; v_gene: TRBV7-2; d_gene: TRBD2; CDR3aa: CASSSYTSGDLAKNIQYF; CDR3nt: TGTGCCAGCAGCTCGTACACTAGCGGGGACTTAGCCAAAAACATTCAGTACTTC
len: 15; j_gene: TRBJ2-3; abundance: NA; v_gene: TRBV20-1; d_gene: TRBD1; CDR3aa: CSASPGQGNTDTQYF; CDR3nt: TGCAGTGCTAGCCCGGGACAGGGGAACACAGATACGCAGTATTTT